This entry describes one T cell receptor beta chain. Its antigen is undetermined. The sample comes from a study of CD8 T cells in ankylosing spondylitis. Findings and caveats of the study: Ankylosing spondylitis blood appeared to carry a characteristic TCR beta motif of eight or nine highly homologous variants.

The ends were cut back, 6 bases at V and 4 bases at J, with 15 bases in the middle. Germline values: CDR1 MNHEY, CDR2 SMNVEV (reference sequence). This CDR3 has 14 amino acids. TCRdb re-analysed the 5' RACE reads in MiXCR, keeping a single row per CDR3 protein. Of 700,000 to 850,000 distinct CDR3 sequences in the sample, 12% were seen once. This receptor was identified in a male donor with ankylosing spondylitis. The chain uses TRBV27 and TRBJ1-1, with a weak D call TRBD1 (6 bases). The sequenced sample consisted of blood, either unsorted or a sorted T cell fraction (not recorded which). The CDR3 spells CASSSTGSVTEAFF. The CDR3 bases are TGTGCCAGCAGCTCTACAGGGTCGGTCACTGAAGCTTTCTTT.